This TCR beta chain was captured in a study of blood T cell repertoires in COVID-19. Per germline, CDR1 MDHEN and CDR2 SYDVKM. The CDR3 is made up of 15 amino acids. Trimming took 5 bases from V and 10 from J, leaving 18 bases between them. In the original analysis: Amplifying reference gene primers gave estimates of nucleated cell counts. Method: immunoSEQ multiplex PCR; TCRdb's copy keeps in-frame clones and lacks some. V and J calls and clone size come straight from that table; D and trimming were deduced from the DNA. Here the sample spans 100,000 or so clones, 85% to 90% being singletons. The material sequenced was peripheral blood. The gene calls are TRBV28 and TRBJ1-6; possible D gene TRBD1, 6 bases. The clonotype originates from a human donor in a cohort sampled during active COVID-19. CDR3 residues: CASSRQGINRSPLHF. CDR3 nucleotides: TGTGCCAGCAGTCGGCAGGGGATAAACAGGTCACCCCTCCACTTT.